The rows below give T cell receptor beta chains drawn from one sample of a study of human T cells and chemical hapten exposure. From the RACE reads, TCRdb called clonotypes with MiXCR, one entry per CDR3 protein. The sample includes 35,000 to 50,000 distinct CDR3 sequences, about 11% of them seen just once. The specimen comprised whole blood, sampled in connection with sensitization to the hapten diphenylcyclopropenone (DPC). The receptors were gathered from a man aged 30 to 45 with alopecia areata. Some clones in this sample may be carry-over from other donors' samples. The CDR3 runs from the conserved cysteine through the conserved F or W. D genes are given only for firm matches. Not every row has a clone size; where given, it reads once, few, many or a size class.

V gene: TRBV7-2
J gene: TRBJ2-1
clone size: NA
D gene: TRBD2
CDR3 DNA: TGTGCCAGCAGCTTAGTGGGCGGGAGAACCTACAATGAGCAGTTCTTC
CDR3 protein: CASSLVGGRTYNEQFF

V gene: TRBV7-3
J gene: TRBJ2-2
clone size: many
D gene: TRBD2
CDR3 DNA: TGTGCCAGCAGCCCCACCGGGACTAGCGGGATCCGGACCGGGGAGCTGTTTTTT
CDR3 protein: CASSPTGTSGIRTGELFF

V gene: TRBV6-4
J gene: TRBJ1-4
clone size: many
D gene: NA
CDR3 DNA: TGTGCCAGCAGCCAACACGCAACTAATGAAAAACTGTTTTTT
CDR3 protein: CASSQHATNEKLFF

V gene: TRBV14
J gene: TRBJ2-7
clone size: many
D gene: NA
CDR3 DNA: TGTGCCAGCAGCCAAGACCTCTACGAGCAGTACTTC
CDR3 protein: CASSQDLYEQYF

V gene: TRBV2
J gene: TRBJ1-6
clone size: many
D gene: TRBD1
CDR3 DNA: TGTGCCAGCATGACGGACAGGCATTCACCCCTCCACTTT
CDR3 protein: CASMTDRHSPLHF

V gene: TRBV29-1
J gene: TRBJ2-5
clone size: NA
D gene: NA
CDR3 DNA: TGCAGCGTTGCGGACGGAGAAGAGACCCAGTACTTC
CDR3 protein: CSVADGEETQYF

V gene: TRBV3-1
J gene: TRBJ2-5
clone size: NA
D gene: NA
CDR3 DNA: TGTGCCAGCAGCCAAGATCAGATTGGAGTGGAGACCCAGTACTTC
CDR3 protein: CASSQDQIGVETQYF

V gene: TRBV12-5
J gene: TRBJ1-2
clone size: NA
D gene: TRBD1
CDR3 DNA: TGTGCTAGTGCCCGGACAGGAAGGGAGTATGGCTACACCTTC
CDR3 protein: CASARTGREYGYTF

V gene: TRBV2
J gene: TRBJ1-1
clone size: few
D gene: NA
CDR3 DNA: TGTGCCAGCAGTGAGGTCACAGGGAACACTGAAGCTTTCTTT
CDR3 protein: CASSEVTGNTEAFF

V gene: TRBV19
J gene: TRBJ1-5
clone size: many
D gene: TRBD1
CDR3 DNA: TGTGCCAGTAGTCTGGACAGGGTTCAGCCCCAGCATTTT
CDR3 protein: CASSLDRVQPQHF

V gene: TRBV6-1
J gene: TRBJ2-1
clone size: many
D gene: NA
CDR3 DNA: TGTGCCAGCGCGCCATCTGAGCAGTTCTTC
CDR3 protein: CASAPSEQFF

V gene: TRBV11-2
J gene: TRBJ2-3
clone size: NA
D gene: NA
CDR3 DNA: TGTGCCAGCAGCTTATGGGTGGGGGATACGCAGTATTTT
CDR3 protein: CASSLWVGDTQYF

V gene: TRBV11-2
J gene: TRBJ2-6
clone size: many
D gene: NA
CDR3 DNA: TGTGCCAGCAGCTTAGGGGGAGTCTCTGGGGCCAACGTCCTGACTTTC
CDR3 protein: CASSLGGVSGANVLTF

V gene: TRBV27
J gene: TRBJ1-1
clone size: NA
D gene: TRBD1
CDR3 DNA: TGTGCCAGCAGCCCAGGGGGCCTCACTGAAGCTTTCTTT
CDR3 protein: CASSPGGLTEAFF

V gene: TRBV3-1
J gene: TRBJ2-5
clone size: few
D gene: TRBD2
CDR3 DNA: TGTGCCAGCACCGTCCTAGCGGGTCTTCAAGAGACCCAGTACTTC
CDR3 protein: CASTVLAGLQETQYF

V gene: TRBV6-2/TRBV6-3
J gene: TRBJ2-5
clone size: NA
D gene: TRBD2
CDR3 DNA: TGTGCCAGCAGTTATTGGAGGACTAGCGGCCAAGAGACCCAGTACTTC
CDR3 protein: CASSYWRTSGQETQYF

V gene: TRBV9
J gene: TRBJ2-1
clone size: NA
D gene: NA
CDR3 DNA: TGTGCCAGCAGCGTAGCCCGTTTCAATGAGCAGTTCTTC
CDR3 protein: CASSVARFNEQFF

V gene: TRBV3-1
J gene: TRBJ1-1
clone size: many
D gene: TRBD1
CDR3 DNA: TGTGCCAGCAGCCAAGTGGGACAGGTAACTGAAGCTTTCTTT
CDR3 protein: CASSQVGQVTEAFF

V gene: TRBV28
J gene: TRBJ1-4
clone size: many
D gene: NA
CDR3 DNA: TGTGCCAGCAGTTTTAGCGGAAGGGGCAGGGAGAATGAAAAACTGTTTTTT
CDR3 protein: CASSFSGRGRENEKLFF

V gene: TRBV5-1
J gene: TRBJ1-1
clone size: NA
D gene: NA
CDR3 DNA: TGCGCCAGCAGCTCAAGGACAGACGAAGCTTTCTTT
CDR3 protein: CASSSRTDEAFF

V gene: TRBV29-1
J gene: TRBJ2-4
clone size: NA
D gene: TRBD2
CDR3 DNA: TGCAGCGTTGGCGGGGGTTTGAAAAACATTCAGTACTTC
CDR3 protein: CSVGGGLKNIQYF

V gene: TRBV10-2
J gene: TRBJ1-2
clone size: many
D gene: TRBD1
CDR3 DNA: TGCGCCGCAGGGGGCGCCCTCTATGGCTACACCTTC
CDR3 protein: CAAGGALYGYTF

V gene: TRBV7-8
J gene: TRBJ1-4
clone size: many
D gene: TRBD1
CDR3 DNA: TGTGCCAGCAGCTTAGGTGCGGGACAGGGGTATGAAAAACTGTTTTTT
CDR3 protein: CASSLGAGQGYEKLFF

V gene: TRBV11-3
J gene: TRBJ2-1
clone size: NA
D gene: TRBD2
CDR3 DNA: TGTGCCAGCAGCTCACTTCCTAGCGGTAATCCCCTGGCGTTCTTC
CDR3 protein: CASSSLPSGNPLAFF

V gene: TRBV27
J gene: TRBJ1-6
clone size: many
D gene: NA
CDR3 DNA: TGTGCCTCGGAGGGTCTCTTGGACCCTAGCTCCTATAATTCACCCCTCCACTTT
CDR3 protein: CASEGLLDPSSYNSPLHF

V gene: TRBV29-1
J gene: TRBJ2-2
clone size: many
D gene: NA
CDR3 DNA: TGCAGCGTGAGGGATGCCGGGGAGCTGTTTTTT
CDR3 protein: CSVRDAGELFF

V gene: TRBV6-2/TRBV6-3
J gene: TRBJ1-2
clone size: NA
D gene: TRBD1
CDR3 DNA: TGTGCCAGCACCCGGGACAGGGTCGGCTACACCTTC
CDR3 protein: CASTRDRVGYTF

V gene: TRBV7-6
J gene: TRBJ2-5
clone size: NA
D gene: TRBD2
CDR3 DNA: TGTGCCATCAGCTTAACCCCACACATGCTAGCGGCCCAAGAGACCCAGTACTTC
CDR3 protein: CAISLTPHMLAAQETQYF

V gene: TRBV28
J gene: TRBJ1-4
clone size: NA
D gene: NA
CDR3 DNA: TGTGCCAGCAGTCAGCCGGGTGCAACTAATGAAAAACTGTTTTTT
CDR3 protein: CASSQPGATNEKLFF

V gene: TRBV12-3/TRBV12-4
J gene: TRBJ1-1
clone size: many
D gene: NA
CDR3 DNA: TGTGCCAGCAGGATGATATCTCGGGGAGACACTGAAGCTTTCTTT
CDR3 protein: CASRMISRGDTEAFF

V gene: TRBV7-2
J gene: TRBJ1-4
clone size: many
D gene: NA
CDR3 DNA: TGTGCCAGCAGCTTATCCGTGAATGAAAAACTGTTTTTT
CDR3 protein: CASSLSVNEKLFF

V gene: TRBV7-9
J gene: TRBJ1-2
clone size: NA
D gene: NA
CDR3 DNA: TGTGCCAGCACCTCCCTGCAGGGCTACACCTTC
CDR3 protein: CASTSLQGYTF

V gene: TRBV2
J gene: TRBJ1-3
clone size: NA
D gene: NA
CDR3 DNA: TGTGCCAGCAGTGAAACCGGGGGCGCGTCGGGAAACACCATATATTTT
CDR3 protein: CASSETGGASGNTIYF

V gene: TRBV29-1
J gene: TRBJ1-2
clone size: NA
D gene: TRBD1
CDR3 DNA: TGCAGCGTTGATGGGACAGGGGTCGGTGGCTACACCTTC
CDR3 protein: CSVDGTGVGGYTF

V gene: TRBV11-3
J gene: TRBJ2-6
clone size: few
D gene: NA
CDR3 DNA: TGTGCCAGCAGCTCCCAACAGGTCTCTGGGGCCAACGTCCTGACTTTC
CDR3 protein: CASSSQQVSGANVLTF

V gene: TRBV29-1
J gene: TRBJ1-1
clone size: many
D gene: NA
CDR3 DNA: TGCAGCGTTCAACAGTACAGGGCCCAGGTCACTACTGAAGCTTTCTTT
CDR3 protein: CSVQQYRAQVTTEAFF

V gene: TRBV27
J gene: TRBJ1-6
clone size: many
D gene: NA
CDR3 DNA: TGTGCCAGCACCATTGGGATTAATTCACCCCTCCACTTT
CDR3 protein: CASTIGINSPLHF

V gene: TRBV20-1
J gene: TRBJ2-5
clone size: NA
D gene: NA
CDR3 DNA: TGCAGTGCCAGAACCACGGGAGTAGGGGGAAAGACCCAGTACTTC
CDR3 protein: CSARTTGVGGKTQYF

V gene: TRBV5-1
J gene: TRBJ2-7
clone size: NA
D gene: TRBD1
CDR3 DNA: TGCGCCAGCAGCAGCCCGGGACAGGGGTATCATGAGCAGTACTTC
CDR3 protein: CASSSPGQGYHEQYF

V gene: TRBV11-2
J gene: TRBJ1-1
clone size: NA
D gene: NA
CDR3 DNA: TGTGCCAGCAGCTTAGACATACGGGCGAACACTGAAGCTTTCTTT
CDR3 protein: CASSLDIRANTEAFF

V gene: TRBV11-2
J gene: TRBJ1-2
clone size: many
D gene: NA
CDR3 DNA: TGTGCCAGCAGCTCAGTCAGGGGAAACTACTATGGCTACACCTTC
CDR3 protein: CASSSVRGNYYGYTF